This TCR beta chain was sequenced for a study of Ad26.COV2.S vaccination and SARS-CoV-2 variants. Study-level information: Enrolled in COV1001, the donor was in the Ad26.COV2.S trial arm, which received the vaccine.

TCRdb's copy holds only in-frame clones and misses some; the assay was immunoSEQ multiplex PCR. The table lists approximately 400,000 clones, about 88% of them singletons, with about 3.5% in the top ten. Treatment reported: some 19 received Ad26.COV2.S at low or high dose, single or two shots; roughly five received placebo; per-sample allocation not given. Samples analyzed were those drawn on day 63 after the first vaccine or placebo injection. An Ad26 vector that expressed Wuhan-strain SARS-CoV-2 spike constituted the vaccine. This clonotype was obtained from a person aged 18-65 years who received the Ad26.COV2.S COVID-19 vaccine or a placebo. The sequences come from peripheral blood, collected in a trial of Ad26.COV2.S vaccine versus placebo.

The CDR3 region is CASSLPTGPREAFF. The CDR3 region has the DNA TGTGCCAGCAGTTTACCCACAGGCCCCCGTGAAGCTTTCTTT. The rearrangement links TRBV28 to TRBJ1-1; possible D gene TRBD1, 5 bases. This CDR3 spans 14 amino acids. Trimming shortened V by 2 bases and J by 7 bases, and 14 bases separated the two germline ends. Per germline, CDR1 MDHEN and CDR2 SYDVKM.